The TCR beta chain described here comes from a study of control samples from healthy donors and cancer patients. V gave up 7 bases and J gave up 0 bases, with 12 bases separating them. The germline V gene has CDR1 SQVTM and CDR2 ANQGSEA. This CDR3 has 13 amino acids. The method was immunoSEQ multiplex PCR; TCRdb's version includes in-frame clones alone and lacks a portion of them. The sample holds 50,000 or so clones; over 85% are singletons and the top ten take about a quarter. The chain combines TRBV29-1 with TRBJ1-2; D might be TRBD1 (5 bases). The clonotype comes from a woman aged 45-59 years with head and neck cancer. The sequencing input was PBMCs. CDR3 in amino acids: CSALDTSNYGYTF. The CDR3 DNA follows: TGCAGCGCCCTGGACACCTCTAACTATGGCTACACCTTC.